A single sample is the source of the 17 T cell receptor beta chains below, sequenced in a study of identical twins. MiXCR was run by TCRdb on the 5' RACE reads, yielding one entry per CDR3 protein. The sample has 1.5 million or so distinct CDR3 sequences, less than 40% seen once. Sample: cord blood. Receptor source: a newborn girl in good health.

The chain employs TRBV20-1 and TRBJ1-5, with D unclear. Germline V gives CDR1 DFQATT, CDR2 SNEGSKA (reference sequence). The CDR3 has 14 residues. Trimming took 5 bases from V and 5 from J, leaving 16 bases between them. The CDR3 DNA follows: TGCAGTGCTCGTTCTATAGGGCCTGATCAGCCCCAGCATTTT. It encodes CSARSIGPDQPQHF.

This clonotype was found a few times. This may be a read error, as it is one base from a much larger clone. The chain links TRBV6-2 or TRBV6-3 to TRBJ2-7; 9 nucleotides line up with TRBD1. V lost 2 bases and J lost 3; bases outside the gene matches: 2. Germline lookup yields CDR1 MNHEY and CDR2 SVGEGT. This CDR3 region has 14 residues. CDR3 residues: CASSYQTGGYEQYF. DNA for the CDR3: TGTGCCAGCAGTTACCAGACAGGGGGCTACGAGCAGTACTTC.

V gene TRBV4-1 combines with J gene TRBJ1-5; D gene uncertain. V lost 0 bases, J lost 1 base, and 13 bases lay in between. CDR1 MGHRA and CDR2 YSYEKL come from the germline V gene. The CDR3 consists of 17 residues. CDR3 region: CASSQDNIGLSNQPQHF. CDR3 sequence (DNA): TGCGCCAGCAGCCAAGATAATATTGGGTTGAGCAATCAGCCCCAGCATTTT.

J is TRBJ2-7 and V is TRBV6-6; 8 nucleotides match TRBD2. Per the germline V gene, CDR1 is MNHNY and CDR2 is SVGAGI (reference sequence). There are 15 residues in the CDR3. After removal of 2 bases from V and 2 bases from J, the junction contained 5 bases not matched to a gene. CDR3 sequence (DNA): TGTGCCAGCAGTTACACGAGCGGGGGAACCTACGAGCAGTACTTC. Its translation is CASSYTSGGTYEQYF.

The V call is TRBV29-1, the J call TRBJ1-2; no clear D gene. Germline V gene lookup returns CDR1 SQVTM and CDR2 ANQGSEA. V dropped 3 bases and J dropped 4 bases, with 9 bases sitting between them. This CDR3 has 12 amino acids. The DNA of the CDR3 is TGCAGCGTTGACGAAGGGATCTATGGCTACACCTTC. This translates into CSVDEGIYGYTF.

This clonotype was seen more than once but under ten times. The J gene is TRBJ2-5, the V gene TRBV6-2 or TRBV6-3; D gene unclear. Germline-derived CDR1 and CDR2 are MNHEY and SVGEGT. The germline V and J ends were trimmed by 0 bases and 2 bases, with 7 bases remaining between them. This CDR3 is built from 14 residues. This chain's CDR3 is CASSYSARQETQYF. CDR3 bases: TGTGCCAGCAGTTACTCGGCCAGACAAGAGACCCAGTACTTC.

This clonotype turned up a few times. The J gene is TRBJ2-1, the V gene TRBV20-1; D gene ambiguous. Germline CDR1 DFQATT, CDR2 SNEGSKA (reference sequence). The CDR3 runs 15 residues. V was shortened by 5 bases and J by 0 bases, with 14 bases between the two germline ends. The CDR3 sequence: CSADPVISSYNEQFF. The DNA of the CDR3 is TGCAGTGCTGACCCGGTGATTAGCTCCTACAATGAGCAGTTCTTC.

The gene calls are TRBV28 and TRBJ1-2; D is unclear. The CDR3 length is 12 residues. Per germline, CDR1 MDHEN and CDR2 SYDVKM. V was cut by 1 base and J by 4 bases, with 4 bases left in between. This CDR3 is CASSLLPYGYTF. DNA of the CDR3: TGTGCCAGCAGTTTATTGCCCTATGGCTACACCTTC.

This rearrangement joins TRBV20-1 to TRBJ2-7; D is perhaps TRBD1 or TRBD2 (5 bases each). Germline CDR1 reads DFQATT; CDR2 reads SNEGSKA (reference sequence). CDR3 length: 15 amino acids. Trimming shortened V by 6 bases and J by 5 bases, and 23 bases separated the two germline ends. The CDR3 reads CSASRWGTSRNEQYF. The CDR3 nucleotides read TGCAGTGCCAGTCGGTGGGGGACCAGCCGGAACGAGCAGTACTTC.

The chain carries TRBV14 and TRBJ2-5; tentative D call: TRBD2 (6 bases). The CDR3 has 14 residues. Germline CDR1 SGHDN, CDR2 FVKESK. The V end was cut by 4 bases, the J end by 1 base, with 10 bases between. CDR3 residues: CASSRWTTQETQYF. In DNA, the CDR3 is TGTGCCAGCAGCCGCTGGACTACCCAAGAGACCCAGTACTTC.

The genes are TRBV20-1 and TRBJ2-1; 9 nucleotides align to TRBD2. This CDR3 is 13 amino acids long. With V trimmed by 2 bases and J by 6 bases, 2 bases remained unmatched. Germline values: CDR1 DFQATT, CDR2 SNEGSKA (reference sequence). CDR3 sequence: CSARSGGFNEQFF. The CDR3 coding sequence is TGCAGTGCTAGAAGCGGGGGGTTCAATGAGCAGTTCTTC.

Notes on this clonotype: A much larger clone sits a single nucleotide away, making a read error possible. The chain employs TRBV12-3 or TRBV12-4 and TRBJ1-4, with D maybe TRBD1 (5 bases). The CDR3 runs 16 residues. The CDR3 loop reads CASTKPRGATSEKLFF. The CDR3, as DNA: TGTGCCAGCACTAAACCCCGTGGGGCAACTAGTGAAAAACTGTTTTTT.

The V and J genes are TRBV4-2 and TRBJ2-4; TRBD2 agrees at 7 bases. This CDR3 comprises 17 residues. From germline, CDR1 is LGHNA and CDR2 YNFKEQ. The trim removed 0 bases at V and 5 bases at J, leaving 10 bases unmatched. The CDR3 here is CASSQDHQGAGENIQYF. In DNA, the CDR3 is TGTGCCAGCAGCCAAGATCATCAGGGCGCGGGGGAAAACATTCAGTACTTC.

The genes are TRBV29-1 and TRBJ2-2; 9 bases match TRBD1. The V segment lost 6 bases and the J segment 4 bases; nucleotides outside the gene matches: 15. Per the germline V gene, CDR1 is SQVTM and CDR2 is ANQGSEA. The CDR3 runs 17 residues. CDR3 in amino acids: CSVTKDRGPSGTGELFF. CDR3 bases: TGCAGCGTGACGAAGGACAGGGGCCCAAGTGGCACCGGGGAGCTGTTTTTT.

This sequence joins TRBV27 and TRBJ1-2, with unresolved D. Trimming cost V 6 bases and J 7 bases, with 12 bases left between them. The CDR3 has 12 residues. CDR1 is MNHEY and CDR2 is SMNVEV in the germline V gene (reference sequence). The CDR3 coding sequence is TGTGCCAGCAGGGGCGCCTTCGGTGGCTACACCTTC. Amino acids: CASRGAFGGYTF.

The CDR3 region is CSAMEGQGTDTQYF. CDR3 coding DNA: TGCAGTGCTATGGAGGGGCAGGGCACAGATACGCAGTATTTT. The chain employs TRBV20-1 and TRBJ2-3; maybe TRBD2 (6 bases). The CDR3 is 14 residues long. Germline V gives CDR1 DFQATT, CDR2 SNEGSKA (reference sequence). V was clipped by 4 bases and J by 1 base, with 12 bases between them.

This chain joins TRBV2 and TRBJ2-2; D gene unclear. Trimming removed 6 bases from V and 3 bases from J, with 14 bases in between. Germline V CDR1 and CDR2: SNHLY, FYNNEI. The CDR3 is 15 amino acids. The CDR3 here is CASRDALRDTGELFF. The CDR3 region has the DNA TGTGCCAGCAGGGACGCCCTAAGGGACACCGGGGAGCTGTTTTTT.